The 19 T cell receptor beta chains below were found in one sample sequenced in a study of beta chain features in type 1 diabetes. Findings of the study overall: Shorter TCRB CDR3s, moderately but significantly so, were found in Type 1 diabetes patients in all four CD4+ subsets.

Their cognate antigens are unknown. Every bit of the isolated RNA underwent reverse transcription, so sequencing read expressed TCRB transcripts. Produced via immunoSEQ multiplex PCR; TCRdb's table is partial and in-frame only. The sample holds fewer than 350,000 clones, about 15% seen once. Sample: naive CD4+ T cells from blood. These receptors were collected from a man between 18 and 35 years old with type 1 diabetes.

V is TRBV5-1 and J is TRBJ2-7; D might be TRBD1 (6 bases). CDR1 is SGHRS and CDR2 is YFSETQ in the germline V gene. Trimming removed 4 bases from V and 2 bases from J, with 19 bases in between. The CDR3 runs 16 residues. CDR3 residues: CASSPDNRVPPYEQYF. As DNA, the CDR3 is TGCGCCAGCAGCCCGGACAACAGGGTTCCCCCCTACGAGCAGTACTTC. The full variable domain, in which reference TRBV5-1 and TRBJ2-7 provide the parts outside the CDR3, is KAGVTQTPRYLIKTRGQQVTLSCSPISGHRSVSWYQQTPGQGLQFLFEYFSETQRNKGNFPGRFSGRQFSNSRSEMNVSTLELGDSALYLCASSPDNRVPPYEQYFGPGTRLTVT.

The chain links TRBV27 to TRBJ2-7; 9 bases line up with TRBD2. The CDR3 spans 17 residues. Trimming removed 4 bases from V and 2 bases from J; junction bases left unmatched: 12. Looked up from germline, CDR1 is MNHEY and CDR2 is SMNVEV (reference sequence). The CDR3 is CASSSRKTSGGAYEQYF. For the CDR3, the DNA is TGTGCCAGCAGTTCCCGAAAGACTAGCGGAGGAGCCTACGAGCAGTACTTC.

The chain carries TRBV9 and TRBJ1-5; a weak D match, TRBD1 (6 bases). Germline CDR1 SGDLS, CDR2 YYNGEE. The CDR3 totals 18 residues. Trimming pared 3 bases from V and 0 bases from J, leaving 19 bases between. The CDR3 region has the DNA TGTGCCAGCAGCGGCTCCCCAGGGGTTGGGGATAGCAATCAGCCCCAGCATTTT. This translates into CASSGSPGVGDSNQPQHF.

The CDR3 here is CASSDGVGYGYTF. CDR3 coding DNA: TGTGCCAGCAGTGACGGGGTGGGGTATGGCTACACCTTC. The chain links TRBV6-1 to TRBJ1-2; unclear D gene. Germline V gene lookup returns CDR1 MNHNS and CDR2 SASEGT. The ends were cut back, 3 bases at V and 5 bases at J, with 10 bases in the middle. The CDR3 runs 13 residues.

The V and J genes are TRBV7-9 and TRBJ1-4, with a possible D match to TRBD1 (5 bases). Germline V CDR1 and CDR2: SEHNR, FQNEAQ (reference sequence). The CDR3 is made up of 15 amino acids. V lost 5 bases and J 8 bases, leaving 18 bases between the germline ends. This chain's CDR3 is CASSGTMGGGEKLFF. CDR3 sequence (DNA): TGTGCCAGCAGCGGGACCATGGGGGGTGGAGAAAAACTGTTTTTT. The variable domain in full, completed from reference TRBV7-9 and TRBJ1-4, reads DTGVSQNPRHKITKRGQNVTFRCDPISEHNRLYWYRQTLGQGPEFLTYFQNEAQLEKSRLLSDRFSAERPKGSFSTLEIQRTEQGDSAMYLCASSGTMGGGEKLFFGSGTQLSVL.

CDR3 sequence: CASSDFAGSPNTEAFF. In nucleotides, the CDR3 is TGTGCCAGCAGTGATTTTGCCGGGAGCCCGAACACTGAAGCTTTCTTT. V gene TRBV2 combines with J gene TRBJ1-1; no clear D gene. V lost 3 bases and J lost 1, with 15 bases in between. Germline values: CDR1 SNHLY, CDR2 FYNNEI. The CDR3 has 16 residues.

This rearrangement joins TRBV5-1 to TRBJ2-2; a possible D gene is TRBD1 (6 bases). The length of the CDR3 is 14 residues. Trimming pared 4 bases from V and 4 bases from J, leaving 11 bases between. From germline, CDR1 is SGHRS and CDR2 YFSETQ. CDR3 amino acids: CASSTEGGTGELFF. CDR3 DNA: TGCGCCAGCAGCACTGAAGGGGGCACCGGGGAGCTGTTTTTT. Using reference TRBV5-1 and TRBJ2-2 for the parts outside the CDR3, the full variable domain is KAGVTQTPRYLIKTRGQQVTLSCSPISGHRSVSWYQQTPGQGLQFLFEYFSETQRNKGNFPGRFSGRQFSNSRSEMNVSTLELGDSALYLCASSTEGGTGELFFGEGSRLTVL.

This clone was seen a few times. The same CDR3 can be traced to other DNA sequences in this sample. The V call is TRBV28, the J call TRBJ2-5; 7 bases align to TRBD1. CDR1 is MDHEN and CDR2 is SYDVKM in the germline V gene. The trim removed 5 bases at V and 1 base at J, leaving 4 bases unmatched. CDR3 length: 14 amino acids. CDR3 sequence (DNA): TGTGCCAGCAGTCCGGGACAGATCCAAGAGACCCAGTACTTC. Protein product: CASSPGQIQETQYF.

This clone was seen a few times. The chain joins TRBV18 to TRBJ1-1; D is perhaps TRBD1 (6 bases). The CDR3 extends over 12 amino acids. Germline lookup yields CDR1 KGHSH and CDR2 LQKENI. V was shortened by 0 bases and J by 11 bases, with 10 bases between the two germline ends. CDR3 DNA: TGTGCCAGCTCACCACCGGGGGCCTATGCTTTCTTT. It codes for CASSPPGAYAFF. Supplemented by reference TRBV18 and TRBJ1-1, the full variable domain reads NAGVMQNPRHLVRRRGQEARLRCSPMKGHSHVYWYRQLPEEGLKFMVYLQKENIIDESGMPKERFSAEFPKEGPSILRIQQVVRGDSAAYFCASSPPGAYAFFGQGTRLTVV.

The table lists this clone with a few counts. The rearrangement uses TRBV29-1 and TRBJ1-1, with D possibly TRBD1 on 6 matching bases. Per the germline V gene, CDR1 is SQVTM and CDR2 is ANQGSEA. The V end lost 3 bases, the J end lost 2 bases, and 22 bases lay between the germline ends. This CDR3 is built from 17 residues. The CDR3 is CSVDTGRALLTNTEAFF. The CDR3 DNA reads as TGCAGCGTTGATACAGGGAGGGCCCTCCTTACCAACACTGAAGCTTTCTTT.

This clone has a handful of counts. This chain joins TRBV29-1 and TRBJ2-1; possible D gene TRBD2, 6 bases. Germline V CDR1 and CDR2: SQVTM, ANQGSEA. The CDR3 has 14 residues. V gave up 4 bases and J gave up 4 bases, with 14 bases separating them. Here the CDR3 DNA reads TGCAGCGTTGGCCGACTAGGGGCTTACAATGAGCAGTTCTTC. The encoded protein is CSVGRLGAYNEQFF.

This clone has only a few counts. The rearrangement joins TRBV7-2 to TRBJ1-1, with 7 nucleotides matching TRBD1. Looked up from germline, CDR1 is SGHTA and CDR2 is FQGNSA. Trimming at V came to 1 base and at J to 4 bases, leaving 3 bases not matched to a gene. CDR3 size: 14 residues. The CDR3 here is CASSLDRGPTEAFF. DNA for the CDR3: TGTGCCAGCAGCTTAGACAGGGGCCCCACTGAAGCTTTCTTT.

The V and J genes are TRBV7-9 and TRBJ2-7, with D possibly matching TRBD1 (5 bases). Per the germline V gene, CDR1 is SEHNR and CDR2 is FQNEAQ (reference sequence). V was cut by 4 bases and J by 9 bases, with 16 bases left in between. The CDR3 loop spans 13 amino acids. CDR3 residues: CASSSDPHQGQYF. Written as DNA, the CDR3 is TGTGCCAGCAGCTCCGACCCACATCAGGGGCAGTACTTC.

CDR3 in amino acids: CAWTTGGPYGYTF. For the CDR3, the DNA is TGTGCCTGGACTACAGGGGGCCCCTATGGCTACACCTTC. V usage is TRBV30 and J usage is TRBJ1-2; TRBD1 matches at 9 bases. With V trimmed by 4 bases and J by 4 bases, 4 bases remained unmatched. CDR1 and CDR2 (germline): GTSNPN, SVGIG (reference sequence). This CDR3 contains 13 residues. Looking up the rest from reference TRBV30 and TRBJ1-2 gives the full variable domain: SQTIHQWPATLVQPVGSPLSLECTVEGTSNPNLYWYRQAAGRGLQLLFYSVGIGQISSEVPQNLSASRPQDRQFILSSKKLLLSDSGFYLCAWTTGGPYGYTFGSGTRLTVV.

This sequence joins TRBV23-1 and TRBJ2-1; TRBD2 is a possible D gene (5 bases). TRBV23-1 is known as an ORF, though its function is uncertain. The germline V and J ends were trimmed by 0 bases and 0 bases, with 15 bases remaining between them. This CDR3 has 18 amino acids. The CDR3 protein is CASSQSRPQRSSYNEQFF. As DNA, the CDR3 is TGCGCCAGCAGTCAATCCAGGCCGCAGCGGAGCTCCTACAATGAGCAGTTCTTC.

The chain joins TRBV5-1 to TRBJ2-1; 10 bases fit TRBD2. The CDR3 has 14 amino acids. Trimming took 6 bases from V and 7 from J; bases not matched to a gene: 7. Germline CDR1 SGHRS, CDR2 YFSETQ. The CDR3 DNA reads as TGCGCCAGCAAGGCGTCTAGCGGGAGAAATGAGCAGTTCTTC. Translating gives CASKASSGRNEQFF.

The rearrangement joins TRBV18 to TRBJ2-7; the D gene is possibly TRBD2 (6 bases). This CDR3 is 15 amino acids long. V was cut by 6 bases and J by 0 bases, with 15 bases left in between. Germline V gene lookup returns CDR1 KGHSH and CDR2 LQKENI. The DNA for the CDR3 is TGTGCCAGCTCGCCGGGACTTTCCTTCTCCTACGAGCAGTACTTC. Residues: CASSPGLSFSYEQYF.

This clone showed up just a few times. The J gene is TRBJ2-5, the V gene TRBV28; D perhaps matches TRBD2 (6 bases). Germline CDR1 MDHEN, CDR2 SYDVKM. With 2 bases removed from V and 1 base from J, the gap between germline ends came to 8 bases. The CDR3 length is 14 residues. In DNA form, the CDR3 reads TGTGCCAGCAGTTTAGGGGGGACCCAAGAGACCCAGTACTTC. It is translated as CASSLGGTQETQYF.

This sequence joins TRBV5-1 and TRBJ1-4; 10 nucleotides line up with TRBD1. J was trimmed by 0 bases and V by 4 bases; bases with no gene match: 6. Germline CDR1 and CDR2: SGHRS and YFSETQ. This CDR3 region has 17 residues. The CDR3, as DNA: TGCGCCAGCAGCGAATACGGACAGGGGGCAACTAATGAAAAACTGTTTTTT. Translated: CASSEYGQGATNEKLFF. Supplemented by reference TRBV5-1 and TRBJ1-4, the full variable domain reads KAGVTQTPRYLIKTRGQQVTLSCSPISGHRSVSWYQQTPGQGLQFLFEYFSETQRNKGNFPGRFSGRQFSNSRSEMNVSTLELGDSALYLCASSEYGQGATNEKLFFGSGTQLSVL.